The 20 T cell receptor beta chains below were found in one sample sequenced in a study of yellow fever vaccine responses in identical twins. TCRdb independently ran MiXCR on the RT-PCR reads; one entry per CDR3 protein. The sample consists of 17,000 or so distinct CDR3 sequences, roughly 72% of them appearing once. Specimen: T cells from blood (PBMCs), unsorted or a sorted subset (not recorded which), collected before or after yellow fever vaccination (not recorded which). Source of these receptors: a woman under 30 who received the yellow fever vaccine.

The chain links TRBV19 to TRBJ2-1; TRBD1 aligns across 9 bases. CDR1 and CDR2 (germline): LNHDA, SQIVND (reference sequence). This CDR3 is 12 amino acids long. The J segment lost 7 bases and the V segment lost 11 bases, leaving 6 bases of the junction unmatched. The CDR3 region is CAVGTGLNEQFF. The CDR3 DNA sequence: TGTGCCGTAGGGACAGGGTTAAATGAGCAGTTCTTC.

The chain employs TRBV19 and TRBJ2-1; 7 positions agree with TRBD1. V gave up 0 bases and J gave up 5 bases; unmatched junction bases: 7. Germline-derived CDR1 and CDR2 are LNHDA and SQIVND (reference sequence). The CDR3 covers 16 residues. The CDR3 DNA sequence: TGTGCCAGTAGTATAGATGTCAACAGGGGTCACAATGAGCAGTTCTTC. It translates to CASSIDVNRGHNEQFF.

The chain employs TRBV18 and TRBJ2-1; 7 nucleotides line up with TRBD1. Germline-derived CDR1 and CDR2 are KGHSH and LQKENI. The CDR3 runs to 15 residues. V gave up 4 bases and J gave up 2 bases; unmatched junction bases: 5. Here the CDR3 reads CASSRDSETYNEQFF. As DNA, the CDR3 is TGTGCCAGCTCACGGGACAGCGAAACCTACAATGAGCAGTTCTTC.

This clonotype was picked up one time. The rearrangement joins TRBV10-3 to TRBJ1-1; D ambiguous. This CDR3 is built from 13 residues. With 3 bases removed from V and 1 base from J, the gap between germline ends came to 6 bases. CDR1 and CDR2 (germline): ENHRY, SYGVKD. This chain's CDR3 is CAISEEGNTEAFF. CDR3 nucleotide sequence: TGTGCCATCAGTGAAGAGGGGAACACTGAAGCTTTCTTT.

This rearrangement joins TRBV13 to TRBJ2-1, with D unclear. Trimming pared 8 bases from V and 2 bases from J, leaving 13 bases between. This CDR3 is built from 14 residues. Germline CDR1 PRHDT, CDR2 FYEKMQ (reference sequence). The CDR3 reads CASHTAFPYNEQFF. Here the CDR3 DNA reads TGTGCCAGCCATACGGCCTTCCCCTACAATGAGCAGTTCTTC. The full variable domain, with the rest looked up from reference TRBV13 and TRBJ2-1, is AAGVIQSPRHLIKEKRETATLKCYPIPRHDTVYWYQQGPGQDPQFLISFYEKMQSDKGSIPDRFSAQQFSDYHSELNMSSLELGDSALYFCASHTAFPYNEQFFGPGTRLTVL.

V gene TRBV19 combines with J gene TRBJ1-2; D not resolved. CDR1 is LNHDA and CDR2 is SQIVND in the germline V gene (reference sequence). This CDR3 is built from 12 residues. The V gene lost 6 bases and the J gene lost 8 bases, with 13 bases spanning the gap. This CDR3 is CASRGTMNGYTF. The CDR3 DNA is TGTGCCAGTAGGGGAACTATGAACGGCTACACCTTC. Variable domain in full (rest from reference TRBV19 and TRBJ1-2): DGGITQSPKYLFRKEGQNVTLSCEQNLNHDAMYWYRQDPGQGLRLIYYSQIVNDFQKGDIAEGYSVSREKKESFPLTVTSAQKNPTAFYLCASRGTMNGYTFGSGTRLTVV.

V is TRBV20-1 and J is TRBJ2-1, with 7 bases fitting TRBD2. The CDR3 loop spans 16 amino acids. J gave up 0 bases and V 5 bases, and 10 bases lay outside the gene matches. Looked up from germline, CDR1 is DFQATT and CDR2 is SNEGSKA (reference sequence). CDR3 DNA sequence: TGCAGTGCTCCCCACCTTGGGGGGGACTCCTACAATGAGCAGTTCTTC. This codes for CSAPHLGGDSYNEQFF.

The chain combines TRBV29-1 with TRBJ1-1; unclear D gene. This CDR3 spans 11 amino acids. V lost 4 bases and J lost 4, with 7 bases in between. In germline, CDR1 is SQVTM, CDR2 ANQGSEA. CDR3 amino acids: CSVVAGTEAFF. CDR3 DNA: TGCAGCGTTGTAGCTGGCACTGAAGCTTTCTTT.

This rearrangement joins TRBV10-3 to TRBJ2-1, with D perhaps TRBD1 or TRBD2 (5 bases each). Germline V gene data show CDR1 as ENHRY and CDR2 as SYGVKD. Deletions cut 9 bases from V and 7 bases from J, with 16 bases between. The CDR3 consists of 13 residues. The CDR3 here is CAITRGNYNEQFF. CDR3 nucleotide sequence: TGTGCCATTACCCGGGGCAACTATAATGAGCAGTTCTTC.

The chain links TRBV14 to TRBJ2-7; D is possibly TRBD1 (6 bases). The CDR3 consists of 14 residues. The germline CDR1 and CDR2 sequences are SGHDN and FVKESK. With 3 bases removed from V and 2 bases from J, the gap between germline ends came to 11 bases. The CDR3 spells CASSHSAGAYEQYF. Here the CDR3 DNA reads TGTGCCAGCAGCCATTCCGCAGGGGCCTACGAGCAGTACTTC.

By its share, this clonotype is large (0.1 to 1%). DNA for the CDR3: TGTGCCAGCAAACAGGGAGCCTACAATGAGCAGTTCTTC. Encoded protein: CASKQGAYNEQFF. The chain has TRBV11-3 and TRBJ2-1, with D perhaps TRBD1 (6 bases). CDR3 length: 13 amino acids. Germline V gene sequence: CDR1 SGHNT, CDR2 YENEEA. V was cut by 7 bases and J by 2 bases, with 9 bases left in between.

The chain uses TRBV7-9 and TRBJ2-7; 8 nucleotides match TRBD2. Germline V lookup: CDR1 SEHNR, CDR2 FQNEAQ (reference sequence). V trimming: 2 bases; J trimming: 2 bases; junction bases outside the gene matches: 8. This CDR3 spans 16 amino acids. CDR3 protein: CASSLNPAGETYEQYF. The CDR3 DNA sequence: TGTGCCAGCAGCTTAAACCCAGCGGGAGAGACCTACGAGCAGTACTTC.

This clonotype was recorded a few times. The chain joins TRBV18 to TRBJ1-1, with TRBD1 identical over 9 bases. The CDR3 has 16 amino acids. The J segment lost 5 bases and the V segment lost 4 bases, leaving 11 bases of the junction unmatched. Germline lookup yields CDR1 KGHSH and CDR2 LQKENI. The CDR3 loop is CASSHNSDRGTTEAFF. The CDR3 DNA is TGTGCCAGCTCACACAATTCGGACAGGGGAACTACTGAAGCTTTCTTT.

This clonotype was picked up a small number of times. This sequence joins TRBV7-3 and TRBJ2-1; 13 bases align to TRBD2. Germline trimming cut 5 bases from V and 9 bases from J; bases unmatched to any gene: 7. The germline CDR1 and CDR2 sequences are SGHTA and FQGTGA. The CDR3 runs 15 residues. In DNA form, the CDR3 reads TGTGCCAGCAGCGTCCAGGGACTAGCGGGATCTGAGCAGTTCTTC. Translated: CASSVQGLAGSEQFF.

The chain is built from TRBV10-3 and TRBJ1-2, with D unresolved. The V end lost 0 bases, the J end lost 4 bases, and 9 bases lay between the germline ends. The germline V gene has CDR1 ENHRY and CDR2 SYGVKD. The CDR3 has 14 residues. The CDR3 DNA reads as TGTGCCATCAGTGAGTCATCCCAGCCCTATGGCTACACCTTC. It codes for CAISESSQPYGYTF.

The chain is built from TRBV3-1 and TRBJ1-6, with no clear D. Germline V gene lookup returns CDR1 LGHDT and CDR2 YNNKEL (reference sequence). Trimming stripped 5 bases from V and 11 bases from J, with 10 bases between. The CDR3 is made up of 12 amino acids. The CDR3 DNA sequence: TGTGCCAGCAGCACCTCTAGGACACCCCTCCACTTT. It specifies CASSTSRTPLHF.

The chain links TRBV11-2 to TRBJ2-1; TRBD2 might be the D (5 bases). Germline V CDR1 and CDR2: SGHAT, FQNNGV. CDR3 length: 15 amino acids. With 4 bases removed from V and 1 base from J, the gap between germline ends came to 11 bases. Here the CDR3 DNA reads TGTGCCAGCAGCTGGGAGACCGAGTCCTACAATGAGCAGTTCTTC. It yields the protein CASSWETESYNEQFF.

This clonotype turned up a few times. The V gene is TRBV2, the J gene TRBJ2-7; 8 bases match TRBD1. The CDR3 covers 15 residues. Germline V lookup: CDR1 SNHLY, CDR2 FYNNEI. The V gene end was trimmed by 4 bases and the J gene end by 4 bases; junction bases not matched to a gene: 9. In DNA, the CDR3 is TGTGCCAGCAGTGCCTCCGGGACAGGAGTTTACGAGCAGTACTTC. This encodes CASSASGTGVYEQYF.

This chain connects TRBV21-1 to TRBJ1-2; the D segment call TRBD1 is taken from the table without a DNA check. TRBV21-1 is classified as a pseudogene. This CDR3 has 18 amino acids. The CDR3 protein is CASSKSGQADHLNYGYTF. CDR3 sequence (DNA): TGTGCCAGCAGCAAATCTGGACAGGCGGACCACCTTAACTATGGCTACACCTTC.

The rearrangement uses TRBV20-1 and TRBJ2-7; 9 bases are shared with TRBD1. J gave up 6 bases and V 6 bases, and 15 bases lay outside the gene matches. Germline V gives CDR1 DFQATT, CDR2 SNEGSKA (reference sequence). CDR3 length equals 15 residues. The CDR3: CSARPVGQGFGEQYF. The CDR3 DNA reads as TGCAGTGCCCGGCCGGTGGGACAGGGCTTCGGCGAGCAGTACTTC.